These 18 T cell receptor beta chains came from one sample sequenced in a study of cytomegalovirus exposure and HLA in healthy donors. This PCR relied on a set of 60 Vbeta primers and 13 Jbeta primers. Only in-frame clones appear in the TCRdb table, and some are missing; sequencing was by immunoSEQ multiplex PCR. The profile shows 180,000 or so clones, about 80% of them singletons. Specimen: PBMCs. The receptors were sampled from a woman aged 25 to 39 in good health and CMV-seronegative.

The V gene is TRBV29-1, the J gene TRBJ2-5; D call uncertain. This CDR3 is 12 amino acids long. Germline V gene data show CDR1 as SQVTM and CDR2 as ANQGSEA. V was clipped by 6 bases and J by 3 bases, with 11 bases between them. DNA for the CDR3: TGCAGCGTCGAGTCCCACGAAGAGACCCAGTACTTC. Translating gives CSVESHEETQYF.

The V gene is TRBV5-1, the J gene TRBJ2-7, with 11 bases matching TRBD1. This CDR3 is built from 15 residues. V lost 3 bases and J lost 2; bases outside the gene matches: 4. Germline lookup yields CDR1 SGHRS and CDR2 YFSETQ. The CDR3 loop reads CASSWGGQGAYEQYF. CDR3 DNA: TGCGCCAGCAGCTGGGGGGGACAGGGGGCCTACGAGCAGTACTTC.

The V and J genes are TRBV7-9 and TRBJ2-7; TRBD1 matches at 8 bases. After removal of 5 bases from V and 4 bases from J, the junction contained 10 bases not matched to a gene. This CDR3 spans 15 amino acids. CDR1 and CDR2 from the germline V gene are SEHNR and FQNEAQ (reference sequence). In DNA, the CDR3 is TGTGCCAGCAGCCCTACGAGGACAGGGACTTACGAGCAGTACTTC. Translation: CASSPTRTGTYEQYF.

In its sample, this clone was seen once. The V and J genes are TRBV19 and TRBJ1-5; D might be TRBD1 (5 bases). The CDR3 is 15 amino acids. V dropped 3 bases and J dropped 0 bases, with 9 bases sitting between them. CDR1 is LNHDA, CDR2 SQIVND, per germline (reference sequence). DNA for the CDR3: TGTGCCAGTAGTATGAGACAGTTTAGCAATCAGCCCCAGCATTTT. Its protein is CASSMRQFSNQPQHF.

Only one count was recorded for this clone. Different DNA sequences within this sample yield the same CDR3. The genes are TRBV6-5 and TRBJ1-3; 7 bases fit TRBD1. CDR3 length: 14 residues. Germline assignment: CDR1 MNHEY and CDR2 SVGAGI. After removal of 5 bases from V and 2 bases from J, the junction contained 3 bases not matched to a gene. The CDR3 DNA sequence: TGTGCCAGCAGTCTAGGGGGCACTGGAAACACCATATATTTT. As protein: CASSLGGTGNTIYF.

The gene calls are TRBV7-2 and TRBJ2-7; the D gene is possibly TRBD1 (5 bases). The CDR3 covers 14 residues. Germline loops: CDR1 SGHTA, CDR2 FQGNSA. Trimming cost V 5 bases and J 1 base, with 12 bases left between them. Written as DNA, the CDR3 is TGTGCCAGCAGCCAGGGAATGGGGTCCTACGAGCAGTACTTC. This translates into CASSQGMGSYEQYF.

CDR3 residues: CASSPRTGVQETQYF. In DNA, the CDR3 is TGTGCCAGCTCACCACGGACAGGGGTCCAAGAGACCCAGTACTTC. The chain recombines TRBV18 with TRBJ2-5; 9 bases map to TRBD1. CDR1 and CDR2 (germline): KGHSH, LQKENI. The V segment lost 1 base and the J segment 1 base; nucleotides outside the gene matches: 1. The CDR3 is 15 amino acids.

V and J are TRBV6-6 and TRBJ2-1; maybe TRBD2 (7 bases). Germline CDR1 and CDR2: MNHNY and SVGAGI (reference sequence). This CDR3 spans 15 amino acids. The V end lost 5 bases, the J end lost 4 bases, and 15 bases lay between the germline ends. The CDR3, as DNA: TGTGCCAGCAGTGGGTTCGGGGGGCCTTACAATGAGCAGTTCTTC. It translates to CASSGFGGPYNEQFF.

This clone occurred a few times. The chain is built from TRBV20-1 and TRBJ1-4; the D is unclear. Trimming removed 3 bases at V and 5 bases at J, with 4 bases between. Per the germline V gene, CDR1 is DFQATT and CDR2 is SNEGSKA (reference sequence). The CDR3 loop spans 11 amino acids. The CDR3 DNA sequence: TGCAGTGCTAGGAGAAATGAAAAACTGTTTTTT. Protein product: CSARRNEKLFF.

V is TRBV18 and J is TRBJ1-3; D remains unclear. The V end was cut by 6 bases, the J end by 4 bases, with 10 bases between. The CDR3 has 13 amino acids. Germline lookup yields CDR1 KGHSH and CDR2 LQKENI. The CDR3 here is CASSNGGGNTIYF. The CDR3 DNA reads TGTGCCAGCTCTAACGGAGGGGGAAACACCATATATTTT.

V and J are TRBV12-5 and TRBJ2-7; TRBD2 matches 15 bases. Trimming at V came to 6 bases and at J to 7 bases, leaving 7 bases not matched to a gene. Germline CDR1 and CDR2: LGHNT and FRNRAP. This CDR3 contains 15 residues. In DNA, the CDR3 is TGTGCTAGTGGCCAAACCGGGACTAGCGGGGGGGAGCAGTACTTC. Its protein is CASGQTGTSGGEQYF.

This sequence joins TRBV2 and TRBJ2-3; D may be TRBD1 (6 bases). V shed 7 bases and J shed 0 bases, with 14 bases lying between them. CDR1 and CDR2 from the germline V gene are SNHLY and FYNNEI. This CDR3 has 15 residues. The CDR3 is CASTIQGLSTDTQYF. In nucleotides, the CDR3 is TGTGCCAGCACGATACAGGGTCTTAGCACAGATACGCAGTATTTT. Full variable domain (outside the CDR3, taken from reference TRBV2 and TRBJ2-3): EPEVTQTPSHQVTQMGQEVILRCVPISNHLYFYWYRQILGQKVEFLVSFYNNEISEKSEIFDDQFSVERPDGSNFTLKIRSTKLEDSAMYFCASTIQGLSTDTQYFGPGTRLTVL.

The chain employs TRBV6-5 and TRBJ1-6, with 9 bases that match TRBD1. Germline V gene lookup returns CDR1 MNHEY and CDR2 SVGAGI. The CDR3 extends over 15 amino acids. Trimming at V came to 6 bases and at J to 9 bases, leaving 9 bases not matched to a gene. The CDR3 DNA sequence: TGTGCCAGCAGACCGGGACAGGGAATTGGTTCACCCCTCCACTTT. Protein: CASRPGQGIGSPLHF.

The table lists this clone with a count of one. The V gene is TRBV5-1, the J gene TRBJ2-7; 15 positions agree with TRBD2. The CDR3 runs 18 residues. V trimming: 5 bases; J trimming: 6 bases; junction bases outside the gene matches: 15. Germline CDR1 is SGHRS and CDR2 is YFSETQ. The CDR3, as DNA: TGCGCCAGCAGGGCTGGGACTAGCGGGGGGATAGCACTCGGCGAGCAGTACTTC. It translates to CASRAGTSGGIALGEQYF.

CDR3 nucleotides: TGTGCCAGCAGCTTAGCGCTGAGTAACTATGGCTACACCTTC. It is translated as CASSLALSNYGYTF. The J gene is TRBJ1-2, the V gene TRBV7-8; D remains ambiguous. This CDR3 contains 14 residues. Germline CDR1 and CDR2: SGHVS and FQNEAQ. Trimming pared 0 bases from V and 1 base from J, leaving 6 bases between.

The chain combines TRBV9 with TRBJ2-3, with 9 bases lining up with TRBD1. CDR1 is SGDLS, CDR2 YYNGEE, per germline. This CDR3 region has 15 residues. The J segment lost 2 bases and the V segment lost 1 base, leaving 2 bases of the junction unmatched. Here the CDR3 DNA reads TGTGCCAGCAGCGTACTACAGGGGGCCACAGATACGCAGTATTTT. Protein: CASSVLQGATDTQYF.

The rearrangement uses TRBV11-1 and TRBJ1-1; the match to TRBD1 covers 10 bases. The CDR3 runs 15 residues. V dropped 5 bases and J dropped 2; count of bases not matched to a gene: 5. Germline loops: CDR1 SGHAT, CDR2 FQDESV (reference sequence). The DNA of the CDR3 is TGTGCCAGCAGCCTGACAGGGGGCTACAACACTGAAGCTTTCTTT. It yields the protein CASSLTGGYNTEAFF.

The CDR3 is CASSEEAVYNEQFF. The CDR3 bases are TGTGCCAGCAGTGAAGAAGCGGTTTACAATGAGCAGTTCTTC. The rearrangement links TRBV2 to TRBJ2-1; D is perhaps TRBD2 (5 bases). Trimming stripped 1 base from V and 4 bases from J, with 8 bases between. The germline V gene encodes CDR1 SNHLY and CDR2 FYNNEI. The CDR3 length is 14 residues.